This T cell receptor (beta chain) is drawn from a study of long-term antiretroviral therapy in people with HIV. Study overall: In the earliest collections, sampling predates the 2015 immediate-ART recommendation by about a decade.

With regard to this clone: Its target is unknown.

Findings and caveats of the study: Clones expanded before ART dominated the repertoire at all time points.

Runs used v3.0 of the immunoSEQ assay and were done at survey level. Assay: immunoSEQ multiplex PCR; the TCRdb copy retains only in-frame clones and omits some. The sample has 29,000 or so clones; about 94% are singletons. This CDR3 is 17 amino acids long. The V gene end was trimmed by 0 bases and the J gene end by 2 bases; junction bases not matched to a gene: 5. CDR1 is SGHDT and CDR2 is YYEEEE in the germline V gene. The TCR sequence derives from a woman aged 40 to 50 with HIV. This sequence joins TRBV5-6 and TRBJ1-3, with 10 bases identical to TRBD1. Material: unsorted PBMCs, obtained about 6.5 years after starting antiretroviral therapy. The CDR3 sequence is CASSLDGTGATGNTIYF. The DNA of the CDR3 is TGTGCCAGCAGCTTGGACGGGACAGGGGCGACTGGAAACACCATATATTTT.